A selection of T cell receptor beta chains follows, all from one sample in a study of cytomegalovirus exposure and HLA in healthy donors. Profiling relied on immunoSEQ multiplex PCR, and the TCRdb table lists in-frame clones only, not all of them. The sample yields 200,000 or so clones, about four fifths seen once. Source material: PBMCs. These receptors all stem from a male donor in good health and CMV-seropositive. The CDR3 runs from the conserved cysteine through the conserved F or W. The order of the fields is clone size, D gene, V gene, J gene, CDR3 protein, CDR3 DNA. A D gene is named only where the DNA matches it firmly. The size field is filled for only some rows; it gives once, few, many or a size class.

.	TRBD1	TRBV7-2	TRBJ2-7	CASSPRRDRTYEQYF	TGTGCCAGCAGCCCACGCCGGGACAGGACCTACGAGCAGTACTTC
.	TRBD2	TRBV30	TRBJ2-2	CAWRGTSGSGELFF	TGTGCCTGGAGGGGGACTAGCGGGAGCGGGGAGCTGTTTTTT
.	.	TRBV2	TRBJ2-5	CASVGLRVQGQETQYF	TGTGCCAGCGTCGGTCTACGGGTTCAGGGCCAAGAGACCCAGTACTTC
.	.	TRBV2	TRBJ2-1	CASRLDSEQFF	TGTGCCAGCCGGCTTGACTCCGAGCAGTTCTTC
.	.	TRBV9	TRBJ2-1	CASSVDFSSYNEQFF	TGTGCCAGCAGCGTAGATTTTAGCTCCTACAATGAGCAGTTCTTC
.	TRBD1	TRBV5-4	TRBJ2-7	CASSPRGLPYEQYF	TGTGCCAGCAGCCCCAGGGGGCTCCCCTACGAGCAGTACTTC
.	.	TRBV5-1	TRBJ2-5	CASTRGTKTQETQYF	TGCGCCAGCACTAGAGGGACAAAGACCCAAGAGACCCAGTACTTC
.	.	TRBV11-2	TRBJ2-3	CMSMDRADTQYF	TGTATGAGTATGGACAGAGCAGATACGCAGTATTTT
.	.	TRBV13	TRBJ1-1	CASSLEDSSTEAFF	TGTGCCAGCAGCTTAGAGGACAGCTCTACTGAAGCTTTCTTT
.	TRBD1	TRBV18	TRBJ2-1	CASSLSAAGTAYNEQFF	TGTGCCAGCTCACTGTCGGCAGCCGGGACAGCTTACAATGAGCAGTTCTTC
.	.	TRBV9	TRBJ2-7	CASSVYGGAIEQHF	TGTGCCAGCAGCGTATATGGGGGGGCTATCGAGCAGCACTTC
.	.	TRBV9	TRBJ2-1	CASSSRVSGITYNEQFF	TGTGCCAGCAGCTCCAGGGTTAGCGGAATAACCTACAATGAGCAGTTCTTC
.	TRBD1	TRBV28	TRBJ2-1	CASQPRDRTTMSQFF	TGTGCCAGCCAACCTCGGGACAGGACTACAATGAGCCAGTTCTTC
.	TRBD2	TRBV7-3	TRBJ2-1	CASSAGGQYNEQFF	TGTGCCAGCAGCGCGGGGGGGCAATACAATGAGCAGTTCTTC
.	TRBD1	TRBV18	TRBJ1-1	CASSPEGANTEAFF	TGTGCCAGCTCACCAGAGGGGGCTAACACTGAAGCTTTCTTT
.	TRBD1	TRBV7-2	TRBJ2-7	CASSPISGGGQYF	TGTGCCAGCAGCCCTATATCAGGGGGTGGTCAGTACTTC
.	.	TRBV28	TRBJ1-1	CASSPPRQGHTEAFF	TGTGCCAGCAGTCCCCCCCGGCAGGGGCACACTGAAGCTTTCTTT
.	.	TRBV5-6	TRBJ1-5	CASSSSGYRSNQPQHF	TGTGCCAGCAGCTCCTCAGGCTACCGAAGCAATCAGCCCCAGCATTTT
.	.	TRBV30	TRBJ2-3	CAWSVGRDTQYF	TGTGCCTGGAGTGTAGGCAGGGATACGCAGTATTTT
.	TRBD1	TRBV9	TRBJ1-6	CASSETGQGNSPLHF	TGTGCCAGCAGCGAGACGGGACAGGGGAATTCACCCCTCCACTTT
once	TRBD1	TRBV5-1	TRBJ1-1	CASSRQGQGDTEAFF	TGCGCCAGCAGCCGACAAGGACAGGGGGACACTGAAGCTTTCTTT
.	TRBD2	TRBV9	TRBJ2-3	CASSVAPSREGTDTQYF	TGTGCCAGCAGCGTAGCTCCGTCCCGGGAGGGCACAGATACGCAGTATTTT
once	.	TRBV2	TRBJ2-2	CASSGTNGPGELFF	TGTGCCAGCAGTGGAACCAATGGCCCCGGGGAGCTGTTTTTT
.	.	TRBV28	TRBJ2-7	CASGLSEQYF	TGTGCCAGCGGACTTTCCGAGCAGTACTTC
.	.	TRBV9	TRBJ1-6	CATRQGLSNSPLHF	TGTGCCACCCGCCAGGGTTTATCTAATTCACCCCTCCACTTT
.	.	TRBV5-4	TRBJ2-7	CASSLGRGSAYEQYF	TGTGCCAGCAGCTTGGGAAGGGGTTCGGCCTACGAGCAGTACTTC
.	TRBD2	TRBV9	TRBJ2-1	CASSPTGTSPNEQFF	TGTGCCAGCAGTCCTACCGGGACTAGTCCCAATGAGCAGTTCTTC
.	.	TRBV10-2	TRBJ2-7	CASLSEGISYEQYF	TGCGCCAGCTTAAGCGAGGGAATCTCCTACGAGCAGTACTTC
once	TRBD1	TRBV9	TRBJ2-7	CASSVSDRAAWEQYF	TGTGCCAGCAGCGTTTCGGACAGGGCCGCCTGGGAGCAGTACTTC
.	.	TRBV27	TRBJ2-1	CASSSGTFHNEQFF	TGTGCCAGCAGTTCCGGGACATTTCACAATGAGCAGTTCTTC
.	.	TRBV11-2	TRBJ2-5	CASSASARRETQYF	TGTGCCAGCAGCGCCAGTGCCCGGCGGGAGACCCAGTACTTC
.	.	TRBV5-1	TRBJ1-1	CASSLVGTKLSNEAFF	TGCGCCAGCAGCTTGGTCGGGACTAAATTATCTAACGAAGCTTTCTTT
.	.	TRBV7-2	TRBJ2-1	CASSLDGGGKREQFF	TGTGCCAGCAGCTTAGACGGTGGAGGAAAACGGGAGCAGTTCTTC
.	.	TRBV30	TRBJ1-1	CAWSVLRDTEAFF	TGTGCCTGGAGTGTTCTGCGGGACACTGAAGCTTTCTTT
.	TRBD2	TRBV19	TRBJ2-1	CASSWGGRNEQFF	TGTGCCAGTAGCTGGGGGGGGAGGAATGAGCAGTTCTTC
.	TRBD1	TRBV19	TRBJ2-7	CASSTPDRVNEQYF	TGTGCCAGTAGTACTCCCGACAGGGTGAACGAGCAGTACTTC
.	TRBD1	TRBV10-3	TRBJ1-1	CAIRNGQGAAFF	TGTGCCATCAGAAACGGACAGGGGGCAGCTTTCTTT